The T cell receptor (beta chain) described here comes from a study of T cells in Graves' hyperthyroidism and ophthalmopathy. Trimming shortened V by 0 bases and J by 4 bases, and 10 bases separated the two germline ends. The CDR3 loop spans 16 amino acids. Stable disease denoted Graves' hyperthyroidism without ophthalmopathy progression within 18 months. Template material for amplifying TCR beta CDR3 regions consisted of RNA transcripts. First-round RT-PCR of the TCR CDR3 relied on the HTBI primer set. Via MiXCR, TCRdb re-called the multiplex PCR reads, giving one row per CDR3 protein. This sample has fewer than 350,000 distinct CDR3 sequences; under 25% occur once, and the top ten carry roughly 52%. Regarding the study as a whole: Most expanded thyroid clonotypes above 0.001 recurred in blood.

The sample holds many counts of this clonotype. Its antigen is not identified. The sequenced sample consisted of blood. The V gene is TRBV12-3 or TRBV12-4, the J gene TRBJ2-6; the D gene is possibly TRBD1 (5 bases). This sequence was found in a woman aged 45-65 years with Graves' hyperthyroidism. CDR3 bases: TGTGCCAGCAGTTTAGCCACAGGTTCCGGGGCCAACGTCCTGACTTTC. This encodes CASSLATGSGANVLTF.